The 21 T cell receptor beta chains presented below share a single source sample, sequenced in a study of cytomegalovirus exposure and HLA in healthy donors. Some clones are missing from TCRdb's copy, which holds only in-frame ones; the method was immunoSEQ multiplex PCR. The data hold 250,000 to 400,000 clones, with 88% observed a single time. The specimen was PBMCs. The receptors come from a man under 40 in good health and CMV-seronegative.

The V call is TRBV10-3, the J call TRBJ2-1; unclear D gene. V gave up 6 bases and J gave up 4 bases, with 4 bases separating them. Germline loops: CDR1 ENHRY, CDR2 SYGVKD. The CDR3 covers 11 residues. The CDR3: CAISGYNEQFF. The DNA of the CDR3 is TGTGCCATCAGCGGTTACAATGAGCAGTTCTTC.

This clone was counted only a few times. This chain connects TRBV19 to TRBJ2-7; 9 bases are shared with TRBD1. Per the germline V gene, CDR1 is LNHDA and CDR2 is SQIVND (reference sequence). The length of the CDR3 is 15 residues. J gave up 0 bases and V 7 bases, and 7 bases lay outside the gene matches. Here the CDR3 reads CASTPGQGFSYEQYF. Here the CDR3 DNA reads TGTGCCAGTACCCCGGGACAGGGATTCTCCTACGAGCAGTACTTC.

This clone has more than one count but fewer than ten. V gene TRBV2 combines with J gene TRBJ1-2, with 9 bases fitting TRBD1. V shed 4 bases and J 6 bases; nucleotides not matched to a gene: 0. The CDR3 has 12 residues. The germline CDR1 and CDR2 sequences are SNHLY and FYNNEI. The CDR3 DNA is TGTGCCAGCAGTGGGGACAGGGATGGCTACACCTTC. This sequence encodes CASSGDRDGYTF. Variable domain in full (rest from reference TRBV2 and TRBJ1-2): EPEVTQTPSHQVTQMGQEVILRCVPISNHLYFYWYRQILGQKVEFLVSFYNNEISEKSEIFDDQFSVERPDGSNFTLKIRSTKLEDSAMYFCASSGDRDGYTFGSGTRLTVV.

The chain couples TRBV5-1 to TRBJ2-7, with 7 bases identical to TRBD1. Germline V gene data show CDR1 as SGHRS and CDR2 as YFSETQ. V dropped 5 bases and J dropped 3; count of bases not matched to a gene: 8. The CDR3 is 14 amino acids. CDR3 in amino acids: CASSNNRGDYEQYF. The CDR3 bases are TGCGCCAGCAGTAACAACAGGGGTGACTACGAGCAGTACTTC.

V gene TRBV6-5 combines with J gene TRBJ1-5; D gene unclear. The CDR3 spans 15 residues. V lost 0 bases and J lost 3, with 9 bases in between. The germline V gene has CDR1 MNHEY and CDR2 SVGAGI. CDR3 region: CASSYSSAYNQPQHF. The CDR3 bases are TGTGCCAGCAGTTACTCGAGCGCCTACAATCAGCCCCAGCATTTT.

The chain has TRBV5-1 and TRBJ1-1; 9 bases fit TRBD1. V lost 0 bases, J lost 5 bases, and 8 bases stayed unmatched. CDR1 is SGHRS and CDR2 is YFSETQ in the germline V gene. This CDR3 is built from 16 residues. This CDR3 is CASSLEIGTGRTEAFF. The CDR3 DNA reads as TGCGCCAGCAGCTTGGAAATAGGGACAGGGAGAACTGAAGCTTTCTTT.

The chain combines TRBV5-4 with TRBJ1-2; D is unclear. There are 12 residues in the CDR3. Germline V gives CDR1 SGHNT, CDR2 YYREEE (reference sequence). Trimming shortened V by 0 bases and J by 5 bases, and 5 bases separated the two germline ends. CDR3 region: CASSLGGYGYTF. DNA for the CDR3: TGTGCCAGCAGCTTGGGAGGTTATGGCTACACCTTC.

This chain uses TRBV7-9 with TRBJ1-2, with 9 bases fitting TRBD1. Germline assignment: CDR1 SEHNR and CDR2 FQNEAQ (reference sequence). The CDR3 is 14 residues long. The ends lost 5 bases at V and 2 bases at J; junction bases unmatched: 3. In DNA, the CDR3 is TGTGCCAGCAGCCGGACAGGGGAGAACTATGGCTACACCTTC. It codes for CASSRTGENYGYTF.

The chain uses TRBV5-1 and TRBJ2-1; TRBD2 is a possible D gene (6 bases). Germline V CDR1 and CDR2: SGHRS, YFSETQ. This CDR3 region has 16 residues. V was cut by 4 bases and J by 1 base, with 15 bases left in between. The CDR3 DNA is TGCGCCAGCAGCACCGTGGGGGGTTTATCCTACAATGAGCAGTTCTTC. Translating it yields CASSTVGGLSYNEQFF.

This clone was detected once. The rearrangement joins TRBV5-6 to TRBJ2-7; D might be TRBD1 (5 bases). V lost 4 bases and J lost 4, with 21 bases in between. Germline assignment: CDR1 SGHDT and CDR2 YYEEEE. The CDR3 is 16 residues long. In DNA form, the CDR3 reads TGTGCCAGCAGCCCCCTGAGGCAGGGTCTACTATACGAGCAGTACTTC. Protein product: CASSPLRQGLLYEQYF.

V and J are TRBV29-1 and TRBJ2-7; 9 nucleotides agree with TRBD1. Germline V gives CDR1 SQVTM, CDR2 ANQGSEA. This CDR3 contains 15 residues. Unmatched junction bases numbered 5, after V lost 0 bases and J lost 2 bases. In DNA form, the CDR3 reads TGCAGCGTTGAAGATCTCCGACAGGGGGCCTACGAGCAGTACTTC. It is translated as CSVEDLRQGAYEQYF.

The V call is TRBV5-8, the J call TRBJ1-5, with unresolved D. Between the trimmed V and J ends, which lost 1 base and 0 bases, there was a span of 8 bases. Germline CDR1 is SGHTS and CDR2 is YDEGEE. This CDR3 is 15 amino acids long. The CDR3: CASSLRQDSNQPQHF. In nucleotides, the CDR3 is TGTGCCAGCAGCTTGCGGCAGGATAGCAATCAGCCCCAGCATTTT. The full variable domain, completed using reference TRBV5-8 and TRBJ1-5, is EAGVTQSPTHLIKTRGQQATLRCSPISGHTSVYWYQQALGLGLQFLLWYDEGEERNRGNFPPRFSGRQFPNYSSELNVNALELEDSALYLCASSLRQDSNQPQHFGDGTRLSIL.

This sequence joins TRBV19 and TRBJ2-3; maybe TRBD2 (5 bases). The CDR3 has 17 amino acids. Germline CDR1 and CDR2: LNHDA and SQIVND (reference sequence). Trimming stripped 4 bases from V and 0 bases from J, with 17 bases between. The CDR3 sequence is CASSTLASRTSTDTQYF. DNA of the CDR3: TGTGCCAGTAGTACGTTGGCCAGCAGGACTAGCACAGATACGCAGTATTTT.

The chain links TRBV11-2 to TRBJ2-1, with D hard to call. V lost 1 base and J lost 9, with 7 bases in between. CDR1 SGHAT and CDR2 FQNNGV come from the germline V gene. The CDR3 sequence is 12 residues long. CDR3 in DNA: TGTGCCAGCAGCTTAGTGAGTGTTGAGCAGTTCTTC. Its translation: CASSLVSVEQFF.

This clone was counted once. The CDR3 nucleotides read TGTGCCACCAGCAAGATTCCACAGGGGCTAACGAACACTGAAGCTTTCTTT. This gives the protein CATSKIPQGLTNTEAFF. The rearrangement joins TRBV15 to TRBJ1-1; 7 bases agree with TRBD1. Per germline, CDR1 LNHNV and CDR2 YYDKDF (reference sequence). This CDR3 comprises 17 residues. V shed 4 bases and J 1 base; nucleotides not matched to a gene: 12.

The chain combines TRBV19 with TRBJ1-4; 8 nucleotides align to TRBD1. Germline values: CDR1 LNHDA, CDR2 SQIVND (reference sequence). The CDR3 consists of 14 residues. After removal of 4 bases from V and 5 bases from J, the junction contained 3 bases not matched to a gene. CDR3 residues: CASSNRDRNEKLFF. CDR3 nucleotide sequence: TGTGCCAGTAGTAACCGGGACAGGAATGAAAAACTGTTTTTT.

Points on this clone: Other DNA sequences of this sample code for an identical CDR3. The genes are TRBV19 and TRBJ2-2, with no clear D. Germline CDR1 and CDR2: LNHDA and SQIVND (reference sequence). V was pared by 1 base and J by 1 base, with 4 bases between. The CDR3 length is 14 residues. The CDR3, as DNA: TGTGCCAGTAGTATAGCCCTGAACACCGGGGAGCTGTTTTTT. Translating gives CASSIALNTGELFF.

The V gene is TRBV4-3, the J gene TRBJ2-5; 7 bases align to TRBD1. The CDR3 is 17 amino acids. With V trimmed by 3 bases and J by 1 base, 11 bases remained unmatched. Germline CDR1 LGHNA, CDR2 YSLEER. The CDR3 is CASSQGSGQMTQETQYF. The DNA of the CDR3 is TGCGCCAGCAGCCAGGGGTCGGGACAGATGACCCAAGAGACCCAGTACTTC.

CDR3 sequence (DNA): TGCGCCAGCAGCCAAGATCGGGGAGGGTTTGATGAGCAGTTCTTC. Residues: CASSQDRGGFDEQFF. This chain connects TRBV4-3 to TRBJ2-1, with 7 bases fitting TRBD2. This CDR3 has 15 amino acids. Germline CDR1 LGHNA, CDR2 YSLEER. V was pared by 0 bases and J by 8 bases, with 7 bases of the junction left unmatched.

The sample holds one count of this clone. This rearrangement joins TRBV2 to TRBJ1-4; TRBD1 matches at 7 bases. The V segment lost 6 bases and the J segment 5 bases; nucleotides outside the gene matches: 6. The CDR3 totals 14 residues. Germline V gene lookup returns CDR1 SNHLY and CDR2 FYNNEI. Here the CDR3 reads CASRGGRGNEKLFF. Written as DNA, the CDR3 is TGTGCCAGCAGAGGGGGCAGGGGGAATGAAAAACTGTTTTTT.

V usage is TRBV6-4 and J usage is TRBJ1-6; TRBD1 might be the D (5 bases). CDR1 is MRHNA, CDR2 SNTAGT, per germline. V was shortened by 6 bases and J by 10 bases, with 13 bases between the two germline ends. The CDR3 extends over 13 amino acids. The CDR3 DNA is TGTGCCAGCAGAGACAGCGGGCGATCACCCCTCCACTTT. The encoded protein is CASRDSGRSPLHF.